The clone carrying this TCR beta chain occurred a few times. Its antigen is unknown. TCRdb recomputed calls from the reads with MiXCR, one row per CDR3 protein. This table has about 320,000 distinct CDR3 sequences, more than 9% appearing once. This sample is part of a study of T cell repertoires in cytomegalovirus infection. Across the study: Through public TCR beta signatures, both CMV infection and matching HLA type were indicated. Study-level points and caveats: CMV-specific TCR beta clonotypes restricted by HLA-C were the ones dominating the ex vivo response. CMV carriers having the relevant HLA were flagged by cumulative public TCR beta family frequency.

The CDR3 consists of 10 residues. V was cut by 3 bases and J by 7 bases, with 3 bases left in between. Per the germline V gene, CDR1 is KGHSH and CDR2 is LQKENI. Material for sequencing was PBMCs. This clonotype was obtained from a human donor in good health (CMV status not recorded). Some clones in this sample may be carry-over from other donors' samples. The chain recombines TRBV18 with TRBJ1-1; D is ambiguous. The CDR3 sequence: CASSPVEAFF. Here the CDR3 DNA reads TGTGCCAGCTCACCTGTTGAAGCTTTCTTT.